Listed here is a single T cell receptor (beta chain). The specificity of this receptor is unknown. No base quality values were provided; no much bigger clone lies one nucleotide off. This record belongs to a study of technical replicates of blood from a few donors (TCRdb year 2017). Its CDR3 holds 16 amino acids, cysteine through phenylalanine. Kept here is only the CDR3 DNA, which spans 48 bases and is read in frame from base 1. V is trimmed back by 4 bases and J by 0 bases, and the junction contains 7 bases that no gene match accounts for. CDR1 and CDR2 are drawn from the germline V gene (reference sequence): SGHNT, YYREEE. The library was produced with the immunoSEQ multiplex PCR assay. Held by TCRdb, this immuneACCESS table contains in-frame sequences only and omits some clones. Under half of the omission traces to an unresolved V gene where checked; the cause of the rest is unknown. For this sample there are under 75,000 clones; 90% to 95% appear just once. The ten top clones hold 3.5% to 5.5% of the sample.

Input material: PBMCs. The rearranged chain carries TRBV5-4 and TRBJ2-3, with 8 central nucleotides matching TRBD2. The TCR comes from a human donor in good health. Some clones in this sample may be carry-over from other donors' samples. The CDR3 sequence is CASSRPGLGSTDTQYF. DNA sequence: TGTGCCAGCAGCCGCCCGGGACTAGGGAGCACAGATACGCAGTATTTT.